This TCR beta chain was captured in a study of blood T cell repertoires in COVID-19. Data came from immunoSEQ multiplex PCR; TCRdb stores just in-frame clones and leaves some out. The data show 120,000 or so clones, around four fifths seen once. The length of the CDR3 is 14 residues. J was trimmed by 6 bases and V by 4 bases; bases with no gene match: 11. The germline V gene encodes CDR1 GTSNPN and CDR2 SVGIG (reference sequence). The J gene is TRBJ1-2, the V gene TRBV30; 7 bases are a match to TRBD1. This clonotype was sampled from a human donor in a cohort sampled during active COVID-19. What was sequenced was peripheral blood. Here the CDR3 reads CAWTRDSRLHGYTF. CDR3 sequence (DNA): TGTGCCTGGACAAGGGACAGCCGTTTACATGGCTACACCTTC.